The 4 T cell receptor beta chains presented below share a single source sample, sequenced in a study of cytomegalovirus exposure and HLA in healthy donors. Assay: immunoSEQ multiplex PCR; the TCRdb copy retains only in-frame clones and omits some. Here the sample spans some 71,000 clones, approximately 94% being singletons. The sequenced sample was PBMCs. The receptors stem from a woman between 18 and 29 years old in good health and CMV-seronegative.

The rearrangement uses TRBV4-1 and TRBJ2-3; TRBD2 might be the D (5 bases). The germline V gene has CDR1 MGHRA and CDR2 YSYEKL. The CDR3 runs to 14 residues. V was pared by 3 bases and J by 0 bases, with 7 bases between. Here the CDR3 reads CASSHRGSTDTQYF. The CDR3 DNA reads as TGCGCCAGCAGCCACCGGGGTAGCACAGATACGCAGTATTTT.

The chain links TRBV7-3 to TRBJ2-3; 8 positions agree with TRBD1. The CDR3 spans 16 residues. Germline CDR1 reads SGHTA; CDR2 reads FQGTGA. J gave up 3 bases and V 4 bases, and 9 bases lay outside the gene matches. DNA for the CDR3: TGTGCCAGCAGCTCAGCAGGGGGCGGATTTACAGATACGCAGTATTTT. Residues: CASSSAGGGFTDTQYF.

This chain uses TRBV28 with TRBJ2-5; D is perhaps TRBD1 (6 bases). CDR1 and CDR2 from the germline V gene are MDHEN and SYDVKM. Trimming removed 6 bases from V and 8 bases from J, with 22 bases in between. The CDR3 has 15 residues. In DNA form, the CDR3 reads TGTGCCAGCAGAGAAAGGGACAAGGGCCTGGATACCCAGTACTTC. It encodes CASRERDKGLDTQYF.

J is TRBJ1-1 and V is TRBV7-3, with D perhaps matching TRBD1 (5 bases). This CDR3 spans 13 amino acids. V shed 4 bases and J shed 3 bases, with 9 bases lying between them. CDR1 is SGHTA and CDR2 is FQGTGA in the germline V gene. Written as DNA, the CDR3 is TGTGCCAGCAGCTGGGGGGGAGACACTGAAGCTTTCTTT. Protein product: CASSWGGDTEAFF.